These 5 T cell receptor beta chains were sequenced from one sample in a study of T-cell reconstitution after alpha-beta-depleted transplantation in children. This sample's TCRbeta library carried unique molecular identifier barcodes. TCRdb called the PCR reads again in MiXCR, with one record for every CDR3 protein. The repertoire holds a few hundred thousand distinct CDR3 sequences, with approximately 30% as singletons. This sample comprised PBMCs, obtained before TCRalphabeta/CD19-depleted stem cell transplant. All receptors come from a boy in the first two years of life with Wiskott-Aldrich syndrome, due to receive a stem cell transplant.

The chain couples TRBV29-1 to TRBJ2-1; D not certain. The CDR3 is made up of 10 amino acids. V was cut by 6 bases and J by 9 bases, with 9 bases left in between. Germline V gene data show CDR1 as SQVTM and CDR2 as ANQGSEA. CDR3 amino acids: CSVDKSEQFF. CDR3 DNA: TGCAGCGTAGATAAGAGTGAGCAGTTCTTC.

V usage is TRBV10-3 and J usage is TRBJ2-1; D possibly corresponds to TRBD1 (5 bases). From germline, CDR1 is ENHRY and CDR2 SYGVKD. This CDR3 comprises 17 residues. V lost 6 bases and J 0 bases, leaving 18 bases between the germline ends. In nucleotides, the CDR3 is TGTGCCATCAGCGCCAAAGTGGGGCCCAGCTCCTACAATGAGCAGTTCTTC. Residues: CAISAKVGPSSYNEQFF.

The chain combines TRBV9 with TRBJ2-1; 12 nucleotides match TRBD2. This CDR3 has 17 residues. Losses at the gene ends were 3 bases for V and 0 bases for J; bases not matched to a gene: 4. In germline, CDR1 is SGDLS, CDR2 YYNGEE. The CDR3 is CASSAQTSGSSYNEQFF. CDR3 coding DNA: TGTGCCAGCAGCGCCCAGACTAGCGGGAGCTCCTACAATGAGCAGTTCTTC.

The chain employs TRBV24-1 and TRBJ2-1, with D perhaps matching TRBD2 (5 bases). Germline CDR1 reads KGHDR; CDR2 reads SFDVKD. V shed 3 bases and J shed 4 bases, with 9 bases lying between them. CDR3 size: 14 residues. The CDR3 nucleotides are TGTGCCACCAGTGATAGCGGAAGATACAATGAGCAGTTCTTC. This codes for CATSDSGRYNEQFF.

This clonotype was counted ten times or more. The chain carries TRBV11-2 and TRBJ1-5, with TRBD1 matching over 9 bases. The CDR3 is 15 amino acids. Losses at the gene ends were 6 bases for V and 1 base for J; bases not matched to a gene: 4. CDR1 is SGHAT and CDR2 is FQNNGV in the germline V gene. The CDR3 sequence: CASSLGQGSNQPQHF. In DNA form, the CDR3 reads TGTGCCAGCAGTCTCGGACAGGGGAGCAATCAGCCCCAGCATTTT.